Sequencing of this TCR beta chain was carried out in a study of CD8 T cells in Susac syndrome. General study points: The study recognized that the number of individuals in its TCR sequencing and HLA analysis was relatively small. The CD4+ T cell repertoires, which came from Susac syndrome patients, showed no sign of clonal expansion.

Random hexamers were used to reverse transcribe the RNA input (about 0.5 to 1 ug). TCRdb used MiXCR to reprocess the immunoSEQ multiplex PCR reads, holding one entry per CDR3 protein. This sample has about 150,000 distinct CDR3 sequences, with 85% to 95% found just once. Germline V gene lookup returns CDR1 MNHNS and CDR2 SASEGT. The V and J ends lost 4 bases and 0 bases respectively, with 12 bases between them. The CDR3 is 15 amino acids. A note on this clonotype: Its target is unknown.

The CD8+ and CD4+ T cells were negatively isolated, with the TEMRA cells enriched by FACS. This sequence joins TRBV6-1 and TRBJ1-2; the D is unclear. Sample: CD4+ T cells from PBMCs. The clonotype originates from a human donor with Susac syndrome. The CDR3 nucleotides read TGTGCCAGCAGTGCCGGGCGTAGCTCTAACTATGGCTACACCTTC. It translates to CASSAGRSSNYGYTF.